This TCR beta chain was obtained from a study of blood T cell repertoires in COVID-19. Study-level information: COVID-19 samples, acute and convalescent, were from the United States, Italy and Spain. Sources were T cells, B-cell-depleted T cells, or PBMCs; the material itself was cDNA or gDNA.

The germline CDR1 and CDR2 sequences are SEHNR and FQNEAQ (reference sequence). After removal of 7 bases from V and 4 bases from J, the junction contained 12 bases not matched to a gene. The CDR3 covers 15 residues. TCRdb's table, derived via immunoSEQ multiplex PCR, lists solely in-frame clones and lacks some. Among over 120,000 clones listed, approximately 80% were seen once. The gene calls are TRBV7-9 and TRBJ2-5, with TRBD1 matching 7 bases. This TCR was recovered from a man aged 60 to 69 with active or convalescent COVID-19. Sequencing was done on a sample of peripheral blood. The CDR3 bases are TGTGCCAGCAACACCAACAGGGGCCCCGGAGAGACCCAGTACTTC. Amino acid sequence: CASNTNRGPGETQYF.